This record concerns one T cell receptor (beta chain) sequence. Antigen unknown. The method was immunoSEQ multiplex PCR; TCRdb's version includes in-frame clones alone and lacks a portion of them. Among 98,000 or so clones, approximately 83% were seen once, and the ten largest hold about 1.6%. These data are taken from a study of OX40 agonist ivuxolimab in advanced cancers. Looking at the study overall: Eligibility admitted prior anti-PD-1, anti-PD-L1 or anti-CTLA-4 therapy; approximately 40% had some. Study conclusions and caveats: CD8+ T cells averaged more expanded clones than CD4+.

This CDR3 spans 15 amino acids. V was clipped by 4 bases and J by 6 bases; unmatched bases: 9. Germline V gives CDR1 SGHRS, CDR2 YFSETQ. The material sequenced was CD4+ or CD8+ T cells sorted from blood, taken in a trial of the OX40 agonist ivuxolimab. This chain links TRBV5-1 with TRBJ1-5, with 8 bases matching TRBD1. This TCR came from an adult with an advanced solid tumor such as melanoma, head and neck, liver or kidney cancer. This CDR3 reads CASSPRTGSGQPQHF. CDR3 nucleotide sequence: TGCGCCAGCAGCCCCCGGACAGGGTCGGGTCAGCCCCAGCATTTT. Based on the CDR3 plus reference TRBV5-1 and TRBJ1-5, the full variable domain is KAGVTQTPRYLIKTRGQQVTLSCSPISGHRSVSWYQQTPGQGLQFLFEYFSETQRNKGNFPGRFSGRQFSNSRSEMNVSTLELGDSALYLCASSPRTGSGQPQHFGDGTRLSIL.